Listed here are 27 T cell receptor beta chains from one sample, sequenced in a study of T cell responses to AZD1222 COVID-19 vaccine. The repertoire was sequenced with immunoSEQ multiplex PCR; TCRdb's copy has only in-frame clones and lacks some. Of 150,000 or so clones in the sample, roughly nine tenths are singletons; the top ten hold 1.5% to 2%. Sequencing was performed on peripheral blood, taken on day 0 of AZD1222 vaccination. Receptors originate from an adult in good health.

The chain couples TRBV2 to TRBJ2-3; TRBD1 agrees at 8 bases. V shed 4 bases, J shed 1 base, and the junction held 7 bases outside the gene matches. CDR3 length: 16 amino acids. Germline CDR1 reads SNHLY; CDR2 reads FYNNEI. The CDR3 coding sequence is TGTGCCAGCAGTGGGAGAAGGGGACAGGGCACAGATACGCAGTATTTT. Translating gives CASSGRRGQGTDTQYF. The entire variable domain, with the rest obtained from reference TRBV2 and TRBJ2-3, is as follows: EPEVTQTPSHQVTQMGQEVILRCVPISNHLYFYWYRQILGQKVEFLVSFYNNEISEKSEIFDDQFSVERPDGSNFTLKIRSTKLEDSAMYFCASSGRRGQGTDTQYFGPGTRLTVL.

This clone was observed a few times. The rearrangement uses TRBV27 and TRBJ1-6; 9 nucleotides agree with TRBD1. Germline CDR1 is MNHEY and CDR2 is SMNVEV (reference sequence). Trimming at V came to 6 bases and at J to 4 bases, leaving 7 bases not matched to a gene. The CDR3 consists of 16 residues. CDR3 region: CASSPGQGDYNSPLHF. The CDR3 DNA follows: TGTGCCAGCAGCCCGGGACAGGGCGATTATAATTCACCCCTCCACTTT.

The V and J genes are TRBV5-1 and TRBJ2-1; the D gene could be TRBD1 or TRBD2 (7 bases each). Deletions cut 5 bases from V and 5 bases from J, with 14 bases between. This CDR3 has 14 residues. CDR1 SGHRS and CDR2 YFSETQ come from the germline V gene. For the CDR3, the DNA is TGCGCCAGCAGTGAGGGGAGGGGGCACAATGAGCAGTTCTTC. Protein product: CASSEGRGHNEQFF.

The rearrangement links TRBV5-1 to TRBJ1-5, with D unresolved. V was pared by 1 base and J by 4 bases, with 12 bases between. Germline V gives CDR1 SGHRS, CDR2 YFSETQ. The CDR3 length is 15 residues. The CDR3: CASSLSSGSNQPQHF. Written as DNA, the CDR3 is TGCGCCAGCAGCTTGTCCAGCGGGTCTAATCAGCCCCAGCATTTT.

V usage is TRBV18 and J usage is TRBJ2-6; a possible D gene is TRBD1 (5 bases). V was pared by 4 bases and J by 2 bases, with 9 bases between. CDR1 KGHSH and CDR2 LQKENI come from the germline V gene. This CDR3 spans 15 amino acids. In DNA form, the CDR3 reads TGTGCCAGCTCACAGGGGATTCCTGGGGCCAACGTCCTGACTTTC. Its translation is CASSQGIPGANVLTF.

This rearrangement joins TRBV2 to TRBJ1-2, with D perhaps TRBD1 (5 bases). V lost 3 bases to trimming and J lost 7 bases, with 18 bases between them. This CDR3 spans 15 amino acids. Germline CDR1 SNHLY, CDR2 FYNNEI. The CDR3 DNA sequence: TGTGCCAGCAGTGACCCCAGGGTAAGGGTTGGTGGCTACACCTTC. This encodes CASSDPRVRVGGYTF.

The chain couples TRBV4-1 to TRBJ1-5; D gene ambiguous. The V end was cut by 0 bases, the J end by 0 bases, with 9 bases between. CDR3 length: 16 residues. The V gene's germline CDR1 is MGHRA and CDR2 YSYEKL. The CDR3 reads CASSQDGVYSNQPQHF. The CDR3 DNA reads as TGCGCCAGCAGCCAAGACGGGGTATATAGCAATCAGCCCCAGCATTTT.

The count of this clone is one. CDR3 sequence: CASTPTGRETQYF. The CDR3 DNA follows: TGTGCCAGCACCCCCACAGGGAGAGAGACCCAGTACTTC. The V call is TRBV3-1 (or the pseudogene TRBV3-2), the J call TRBJ2-5, with D possibly matching TRBD1 (6 bases). Trimming cost V 7 bases and J 4 bases, with 13 bases left between them. Per the germline V gene, CDR1 is LGHDT and CDR2 is YNNKEL (reference sequence). The CDR3 extends over 13 amino acids.

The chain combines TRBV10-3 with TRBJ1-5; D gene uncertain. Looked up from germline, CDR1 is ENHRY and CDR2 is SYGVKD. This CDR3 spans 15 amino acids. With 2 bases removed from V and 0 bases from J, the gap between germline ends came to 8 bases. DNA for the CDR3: TGTGCCATCAGTGAGCTCGCGGATAGCAATCAGCCCCAGCATTTT. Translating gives CAISELADSNQPQHF.

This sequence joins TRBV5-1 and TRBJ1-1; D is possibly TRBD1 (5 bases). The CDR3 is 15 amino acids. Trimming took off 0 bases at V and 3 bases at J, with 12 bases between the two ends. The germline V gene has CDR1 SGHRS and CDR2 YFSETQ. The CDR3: CASSLARAGDTEAFF. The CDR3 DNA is TGCGCCAGCAGCTTGGCCAGGGCCGGGGACACTGAAGCTTTCTTT.

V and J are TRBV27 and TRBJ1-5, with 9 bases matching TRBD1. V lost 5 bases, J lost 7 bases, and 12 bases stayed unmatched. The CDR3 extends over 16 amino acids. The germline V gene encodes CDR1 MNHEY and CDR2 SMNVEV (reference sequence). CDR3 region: CASSAYLDRGRQPQHF. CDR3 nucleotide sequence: TGTGCCAGCAGTGCTTACCTCGACAGGGGGAGACAGCCCCAGCATTTT.

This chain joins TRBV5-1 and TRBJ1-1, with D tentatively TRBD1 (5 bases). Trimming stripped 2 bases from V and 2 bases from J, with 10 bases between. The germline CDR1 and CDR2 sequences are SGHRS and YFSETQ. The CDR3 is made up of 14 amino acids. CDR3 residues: CASSFGTENTEAFF. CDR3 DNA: TGCGCCAGCAGCTTTGGGACCGAAAACACTGAAGCTTTCTTT.

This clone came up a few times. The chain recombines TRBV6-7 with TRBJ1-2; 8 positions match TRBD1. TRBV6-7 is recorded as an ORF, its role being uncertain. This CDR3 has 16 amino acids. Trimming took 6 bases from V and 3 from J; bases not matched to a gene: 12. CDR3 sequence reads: CASSSLYYRGDYGYTF. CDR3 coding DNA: TGTGCCAGCAGCTCCCTATACTACAGGGGGGACTATGGCTACACCTTC.

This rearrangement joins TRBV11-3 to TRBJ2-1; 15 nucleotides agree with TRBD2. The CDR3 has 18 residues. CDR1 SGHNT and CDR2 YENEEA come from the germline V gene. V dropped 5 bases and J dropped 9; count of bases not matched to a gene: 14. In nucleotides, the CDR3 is TGTGCCAGCAGCCTAGGACTAGCGGGGGGGAATGCTCGCACTGAGCAGTTCTTC. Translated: CASSLGLAGGNARTEQFF.

Here the CDR3 DNA reads TGTGCCAGCAGCGCCATGACCGGGACGGGTGCGCGTGAGCAGTACTTC. It yields the protein CASSAMTGTGAREQYF. V is TRBV9 and J is TRBJ2-7, with D possibly called TRBD1 or TRBD2 (5 bases each). This CDR3 has 16 amino acids. V lost 3 bases to trimming and J lost 7 bases, with 23 bases between them. CDR1 is SGDLS and CDR2 is YYNGEE in the germline V gene.

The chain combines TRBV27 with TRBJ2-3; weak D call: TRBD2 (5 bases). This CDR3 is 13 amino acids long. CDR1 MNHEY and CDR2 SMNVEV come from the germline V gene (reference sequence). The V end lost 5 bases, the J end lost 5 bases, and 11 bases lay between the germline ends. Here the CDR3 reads CASSTTREDTQYF. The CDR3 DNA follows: TGTGCCAGCAGTACCACCCGGGAAGATACGCAGTATTTT.

The CDR3 loop is CAWRTVQRVTDTQYF. Here the CDR3 DNA reads TGTGCCTGGAGGACAGTGCAGCGGGTCACAGATACGCAGTATTTT. This sequence joins TRBV30 and TRBJ2-3; perhaps TRBD2 as D (6 bases). This CDR3 has 15 residues. The germline V gene encodes CDR1 GTSNPN and CDR2 SVGIG (reference sequence). V lost 3 bases to trimming and J lost 2 bases, with 15 bases between them.

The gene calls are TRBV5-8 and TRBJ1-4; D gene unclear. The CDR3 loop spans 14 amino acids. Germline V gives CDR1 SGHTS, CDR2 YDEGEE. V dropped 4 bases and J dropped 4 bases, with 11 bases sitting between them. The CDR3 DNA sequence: TGTGCCAGCAGCGCCGGACCCGTTAATGAAAAACTGTTTTTT. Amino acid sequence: CASSAGPVNEKLFF.

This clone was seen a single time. In DNA form, the CDR3 reads TGTGCCAGCAGCCCAACTCTAGGGACAGGGGGCTCCGAGCAGTACTTC. Its protein product is CASSPTLGTGGSEQYF. This chain uses TRBV3-1 (or the pseudogene TRBV3-2) with TRBJ2-7, with 12 positions matching TRBD1. Germline V CDR1 and CDR2: LGHDT, YNNKEL (reference sequence). The J segment lost 6 bases and the V segment lost 4 bases, leaving 10 bases of the junction unmatched. This CDR3 has 16 residues.

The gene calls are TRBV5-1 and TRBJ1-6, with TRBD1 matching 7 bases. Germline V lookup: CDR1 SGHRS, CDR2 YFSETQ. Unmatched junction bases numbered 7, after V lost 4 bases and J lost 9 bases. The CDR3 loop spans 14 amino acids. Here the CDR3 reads CASSAGTEGSPLHF. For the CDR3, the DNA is TGCGCCAGCAGCGCCGGGACAGAGGGTTCACCCCTCCACTTT.

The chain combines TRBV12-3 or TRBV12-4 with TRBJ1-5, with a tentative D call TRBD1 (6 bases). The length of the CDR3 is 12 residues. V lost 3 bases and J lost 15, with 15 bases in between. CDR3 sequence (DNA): TGTGCCAGCAGTTTTGCGGGGGCCCCCGGGCATTTT. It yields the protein CASSFAGAPGHF.

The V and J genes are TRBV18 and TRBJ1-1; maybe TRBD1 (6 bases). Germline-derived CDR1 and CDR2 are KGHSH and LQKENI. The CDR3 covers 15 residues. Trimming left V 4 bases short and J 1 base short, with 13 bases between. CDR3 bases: TGTGCCAGCTCACAACTACGGGGGCAGAACACTGAAGCTTTCTTT. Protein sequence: CASSQLRGQNTEAFF.

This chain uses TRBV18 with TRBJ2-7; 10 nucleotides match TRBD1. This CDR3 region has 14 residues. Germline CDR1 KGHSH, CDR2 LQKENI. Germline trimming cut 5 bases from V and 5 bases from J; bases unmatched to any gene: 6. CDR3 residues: CASSFSGTGDEQYF. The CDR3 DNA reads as TGTGCCAGCTCATTCTCCGGGACAGGGGACGAGCAGTACTTC. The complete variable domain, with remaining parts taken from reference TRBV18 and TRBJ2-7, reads NAGVMQNPRHLVRRRGQEARLRCSPMKGHSHVYWYRQLPEEGLKFMVYLQKENIIDESGMPKERFSAEFPKEGPSILRIQQVVRGDSAAYFCASSFSGTGDEQYFGPGTRLTVT.

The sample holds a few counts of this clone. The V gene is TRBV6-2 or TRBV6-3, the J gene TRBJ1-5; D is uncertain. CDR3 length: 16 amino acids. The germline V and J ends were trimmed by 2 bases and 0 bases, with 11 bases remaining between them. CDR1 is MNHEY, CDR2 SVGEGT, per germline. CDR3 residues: CASSYRGRASNQPQHF. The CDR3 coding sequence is TGTGCCAGCAGTTACCGCGGGAGGGCTAGCAATCAGCCCCAGCATTTT.

CDR3 amino acids: CASRPGQGGLAVRISTDTQYF. The CDR3, as DNA: TGTGCCAGCAGACCGGGACAGGGGGGACTAGCGGTGAGAATTAGCACAGATACGCAGTATTTT. The chain carries TRBV2 and TRBJ2-3; TRBD1 or TRBD2 may be the D gene (11 bases each). CDR3 length: 21 amino acids. Trimming took 6 bases from V and 0 from J, leaving 31 bases between them. CDR1 is SNHLY and CDR2 is FYNNEI in the germline V gene.

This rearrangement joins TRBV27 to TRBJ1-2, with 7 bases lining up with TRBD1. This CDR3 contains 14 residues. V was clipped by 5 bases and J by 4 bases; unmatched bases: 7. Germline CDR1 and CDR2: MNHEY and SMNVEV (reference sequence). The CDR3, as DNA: TGTGCCAGCAGTCCACTAACAGGGGTCTATGGCTACACCTTC. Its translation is CASSPLTGVYGYTF.

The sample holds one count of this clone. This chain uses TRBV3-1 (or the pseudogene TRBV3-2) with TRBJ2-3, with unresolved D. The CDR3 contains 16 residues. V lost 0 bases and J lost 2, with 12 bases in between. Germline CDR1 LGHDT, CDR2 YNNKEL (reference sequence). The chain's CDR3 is CASSQDLLSATDTQYF. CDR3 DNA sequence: TGTGCCAGCAGCCAAGATTTGCTTTCCGCCACAGATACGCAGTATTTT.